A single sample is the source of the 7 T cell receptor beta chains below, sequenced in a study of blood T cell repertoires in COVID-19. Here immunoSEQ multiplex PCR was the method, and the copy in TCRdb shows in-frame clones only, minus some. This table holds 150,000 to 200,000 clones, 82% found once. Sequencing was done on a sample of PBMCs or T cells enriched from blood (not recorded which). These receptors all come from a woman aged 55-70 years with acute COVID-19.

This chain uses TRBV12-3 or TRBV12-4 with TRBJ2-6; D may be TRBD1 (5 bases). The germline V and J ends were trimmed by 7 bases and 3 bases, with 7 bases remaining between them. The CDR3 is 13 residues long. The DNA for the CDR3 is TGTGCCAGCACAGGGTTTGGGGCCAACGTCCTGACTTTC. Translating gives CASTGFGANVLTF.

This chain connects TRBV14 to TRBJ1-5; D may be TRBD1 (5 bases). V lost 5 bases and J lost 6, with 14 bases in between. CDR1 is SGHDN, CDR2 FVKESK, per germline. This CDR3 has 14 amino acids. The CDR3 protein is CASSLTGEPQPQHF. DNA for the CDR3: TGTGCCAGCAGCTTAACGGGGGAGCCTCAGCCCCAGCATTTT.

The genes are TRBV18 and TRBJ1-4; D unclear. CDR3 length: 13 residues. Germline CDR1 KGHSH, CDR2 LQKENI. Deletions cut 3 bases from V and 8 bases from J, with 10 bases between. Here the CDR3 DNA reads TGTGCCAGCTCACCCAACGGGGAAGAAAAACTGTTTTTT. Its protein is CASSPNGEEKLFF.

V gene TRBV19 combines with J gene TRBJ2-1; D might be TRBD2 (7 bases). With 3 bases removed from V and 5 bases from J, the gap between germline ends came to 17 bases. This CDR3 contains 16 residues. From germline, CDR1 is LNHDA and CDR2 SQIVND (reference sequence). CDR3 in amino acids: CASSMGGGRSHNEQFF. CDR3 sequence (DNA): TGTGCCAGTAGTATGGGGGGCGGGAGATCCCACAATGAGCAGTTCTTC.

The chain is built from TRBV6-5 and TRBJ2-4, with 8 bases lining up with TRBD2. The CDR3 has 14 amino acids. The germline V gene encodes CDR1 MNHEY and CDR2 SVGAGI. V lost 6 bases to trimming and J lost 5 bases; unmatched junction nucleotides: 6. This CDR3 reads CASRHGGAENIQYF. As DNA, the CDR3 is TGTGCCAGCAGACACGGGGGGGCGGAAAACATTCAGTACTTC.

This clone was seen a single time. The genes are TRBV9 and TRBJ2-3; 11 bases are a match to TRBD2. In germline, CDR1 is SGDLS, CDR2 YYNGEE. The CDR3 extends over 17 amino acids. The V gene end was trimmed by 4 bases and the J gene end by 2 bases; junction bases not matched to a gene: 9. In DNA, the CDR3 is TGTGCCAGCAGCTTCCACGGGACTAGCGGAAACACAGATACGCAGTATTTT. Translated, it gives CASSFHGTSGNTDTQYF.

This chain connects TRBV14 to TRBJ2-3, with 7 bases aligning to TRBD2. With V trimmed by 4 bases and J by 2 bases, 9 bases remained unmatched. CDR1 is SGHDN and CDR2 is FVKESK in the germline V gene. CDR3 size: 16 residues. The CDR3 loop reads CASSPPSGVFTDTQYF. Here the CDR3 DNA reads TGTGCCAGCAGCCCCCCAAGCGGGGTTTTCACAGATACGCAGTATTTT.